This T cell receptor beta chain was sequenced in a study of CXCR4 blockade with PD-1 therapy in pancreatic cancer. Study-wide points: Only TCRbeta chains were sequenced here.

This clone was detected only a few times. What it binds is unknown. Trimming took 6 bases from V and 1 from J, leaving 13 bases between them. The length of the CDR3 is 14 residues. From germline, CDR1 is ENHRY and CDR2 SYGVKD. Clones were sequenced by immunoSEQ multiplex PCR, and TCRdb holds only the in-frame ones, with some missing. The data contain about 3,500 clones, approximately 50% of them singletons. The V call is TRBV10-3, the J call TRBJ2-7; a weak D match, TRBD2 (5 bases). The material sequenced was tumor tissue. The receptor was derived from a human donor with pancreatic ductal adenocarcinoma. The CDR3 region is CAIRPAGISYEQYF. The CDR3 DNA is TGTGCCATCAGACCTGCGGGCATTTCCTACGAGCAGTACTTC.